Listed here are 16 T cell receptor beta chains from one sample, sequenced in a study of blood T cell repertoires in COVID-19. Only in-frame clones appear in the TCRdb table, and some are missing; sequencing was by immunoSEQ multiplex PCR. The sample lists 150,000 to 200,000 clones, roughly nine tenths occurring once. The sequenced sample consisted of peripheral blood. Receptors were obtained from a woman between 65 and 79 years old with acute or convalescent COVID-19.

V and J are TRBV7-8 and TRBJ2-7; 7 nucleotides match TRBD2. CDR3 length: 15 amino acids. Looked up from germline, CDR1 is SGHVS and CDR2 is FQNEAQ. Trimming at V came to 2 bases and at J to 7 bases, leaving 11 bases not matched to a gene. The CDR3 is CASSLRLAGVGEQYF. The CDR3 DNA sequence: TGTGCCAGCAGCTTACGACTCGCGGGGGTGGGGGAGCAGTACTTC.

The count of this clone is one. The rearrangement links TRBV5-1 to TRBJ1-2; D ambiguous. The V gene lost 0 bases and the J gene lost 10 bases, with 13 bases spanning the gap. CDR3 size: 13 residues. In germline, CDR1 is SGHRS, CDR2 YFSETQ. The CDR3 DNA reads TGCGCCAGCAGCTTGGGTTCCCTAAGCCCCTACACCTTC. It specifies CASSLGSLSPYTF. Based on the CDR3 plus reference TRBV5-1 and TRBJ1-2, the full variable domain is KAGVTQTPRYLIKTRGQQVTLSCSPISGHRSVSWYQQTPGQGLQFLFEYFSETQRNKGNFPGRFSGRQFSNSRSEMNVSTLELGDSALYLCASSLGSLSPYTFGSGTRLTVV.

The chain carries TRBV6-2 or TRBV6-3 and TRBJ1-2, with 7 positions matching TRBD1. The trim removed 4 bases at V and 0 bases at J, leaving 2 bases unmatched. There are 14 residues in the CDR3. Germline CDR1 is MNHEY and CDR2 is SVGEGT. CDR3 nucleotides: TGTGCCAGCAGTTCGGACAGGCCTAACTATGGCTACACCTTC. Translating gives CASSSDRPNYGYTF.

The chain recombines TRBV6-6 with TRBJ2-2, with 7 bases fitting TRBD1. The V gene's germline CDR1 is MNHNY and CDR2 SVGAGI (reference sequence). There are 15 residues in the CDR3. The V gene end was trimmed by 6 bases and the J gene end by 3 bases; junction bases not matched to a gene: 7. CDR3 sequence reads: CASRREGQDTGELFF. The CDR3 DNA sequence: TGTGCCAGCAGAAGAGAAGGACAGGACACCGGGGAGCTGTTTTTT.

Regarding this clone: An end of the junction differs from the germline gene, which may be a read error. The CDR3 region is CASSPHRAPYNGQFF. DNA of the CDR3: TGTGCCAGCAGTCCACACAGGGCCCCCTACAATGGGCAGTTCTTC. The chain recombines TRBV27 with TRBJ2-1, with D maybe TRBD1 (6 bases). Per the germline V gene, CDR1 is MNHEY and CDR2 is SMNVEV (reference sequence). This CDR3 region has 15 residues.

The rearrangement joins TRBV7-9 to TRBJ2-7, with 12 bases fitting TRBD1. J gave up 6 bases and V 4 bases, and 4 bases lay outside the gene matches. This CDR3 comprises 14 residues. CDR1 is SEHNR and CDR2 is FQNEAQ in the germline V gene (reference sequence). The CDR3 bases are TGTGCCAGCAGCTCCGGGACAGGGGGCGTCGAGCAGTACTTC. It specifies CASSSGTGGVEQYF.

The chain has TRBV11-3 and TRBJ2-1, with 13 bases identical to TRBD2. V dropped 3 bases and J dropped 7; count of bases not matched to a gene: 6. Germline-derived CDR1 and CDR2 are SGHNT and YENEEA. CDR3 length equals 16 residues. The CDR3 loop is CASSLPGLAGLNEQFF. For the CDR3, the DNA is TGTGCCAGCAGCTTGCCGGGACTAGCGGGACTGAATGAGCAGTTCTTC.

V and J are TRBV6-4 and TRBJ1-5; D gene ambiguous. This CDR3 is built from 11 residues. Trimming shortened V by 9 bases and J by 7 bases, and 10 bases separated the two germline ends. CDR1 MRHNA and CDR2 SNTAGT come from the germline V gene. The CDR3 is CASAREQPQHF. CDR3 bases: TGTGCCAGTGCACGGGAACAGCCCCAGCATTTT.

This clone showed up just once. V is TRBV24-1 and J is TRBJ1-1, with D possibly being TRBD1 (6 bases). CDR3 length: 16 residues. Germline CDR1 reads KGHDR; CDR2 reads SFDVKD. Trimming cost V 0 bases and J 1 base, with 11 bases left between them. CDR3 loop: CATSDLQGQTNTEAFF. CDR3 DNA sequence: TGTGCCACCAGTGATTTGCAGGGGCAGACGAACACTGAAGCTTTCTTT.

The rearrangement uses TRBV3-1 (or the pseudogene TRBV3-2) and TRBJ2-2; no clear D. Per germline, CDR1 LGHDT and CDR2 YNNKEL (reference sequence). V was cut by 4 bases and J by 6 bases, with 12 bases left in between. This CDR3 has 14 amino acids. CDR3 protein: CASSPDFDSGELFF. The CDR3 nucleotides read TGTGCCAGCAGCCCTGACTTTGACTCCGGGGAGCTGTTTTTT.

The rearrangement uses TRBV9 and TRBJ2-2, with 7 positions matching TRBD2. The CDR3 contains 15 residues. Germline V CDR1 and CDR2: SGDLS, YYNGEE. V lost 1 base and J lost 5; bases outside the gene matches: 5. The CDR3 loop is CASSVRREGTGELFF. The CDR3 DNA sequence: TGTGCCAGCAGCGTAAGGAGGGAGGGTACCGGGGAGCTGTTTTTT.

V is TRBV3-1 (or the pseudogene TRBV3-2) and J is TRBJ2-1; TRBD1 agrees at 12 bases. The CDR3 length is 15 residues. With V trimmed by 4 bases and J by 10 bases, 8 bases remained unmatched. Germline CDR1 is LGHDT and CDR2 is YNNKEL (reference sequence). CDR3 sequence: CASSRRDRGLLEQFF. The CDR3 nucleotides read TGTGCCAGCAGCCGACGGGACAGGGGGCTGTTGGAGCAGTTCTTC.

This rearrangement joins TRBV9 to TRBJ2-5; 13 nucleotides line up with TRBD2. Trimming cost V 0 bases and J 4 bases; bases outside gene matches: 12. The CDR3 extends over 19 amino acids. Germline V gene lookup returns CDR1 SGDLS and CDR2 YYNGEE. For the CDR3, the DNA is TGTGCCAGCAGCGTAGAGGGGACTAGCGGGATTGGGGCCGGAGAGACCCAGTACTTC. This gives the protein CASSVEGTSGIGAGETQYF. The variable domain in full, with the rest retrieved from reference TRBV9 and TRBJ2-5, is DSGVTQTPKHLITATGQRVTLRCSPRSGDLSVYWYQQSLDQGLQFLIQYYNGEERAKGNILERFSAQQFPDLHSELNLSSLELGDSALYFCASSVEGTSGIGAGETQYFGPGTRLLVL.

This clone was seen just once. The chain recombines TRBV7-2 with TRBJ2-1, with TRBD1 matching 9 bases. CDR3 size: 14 residues. The germline V gene encodes CDR1 SGHTA and CDR2 FQGNSA. The V segment lost 3 bases and the J segment 5 bases; nucleotides outside the gene matches: 2. The CDR3 DNA is TGTGCCAGCAGCTTCGGGACAGGGAACAATGAGCAGTTCTTC. Protein sequence: CASSFGTGNNEQFF.

The chain links TRBV9 to TRBJ2-2; D is possibly TRBD1 (5 bases). There are 15 residues in the CDR3. Deletions cut 0 bases from V and 1 base from J, with 7 bases between. Germline CDR1 reads SGDLS; CDR2 reads YYNGEE. The CDR3 region has the DNA TGTGCCAGCAGCGTAGCCCAGGGGAACACCGGGGAGCTGTTTTTT. Translating it yields CASSVAQGNTGELFF.

This chain uses TRBV29-1 with TRBJ2-2, with D hard to call. The CDR3 is 13 residues long. Germline CDR1 SQVTM, CDR2 ANQGSEA. Trimming pared 3 bases from V and 0 bases from J, leaving 5 bases between. In DNA, the CDR3 is TGCAGCGTTGACAGGTCGAACACCGGGGAGCTGTTTTTT. It translates to CSVDRSNTGELFF.